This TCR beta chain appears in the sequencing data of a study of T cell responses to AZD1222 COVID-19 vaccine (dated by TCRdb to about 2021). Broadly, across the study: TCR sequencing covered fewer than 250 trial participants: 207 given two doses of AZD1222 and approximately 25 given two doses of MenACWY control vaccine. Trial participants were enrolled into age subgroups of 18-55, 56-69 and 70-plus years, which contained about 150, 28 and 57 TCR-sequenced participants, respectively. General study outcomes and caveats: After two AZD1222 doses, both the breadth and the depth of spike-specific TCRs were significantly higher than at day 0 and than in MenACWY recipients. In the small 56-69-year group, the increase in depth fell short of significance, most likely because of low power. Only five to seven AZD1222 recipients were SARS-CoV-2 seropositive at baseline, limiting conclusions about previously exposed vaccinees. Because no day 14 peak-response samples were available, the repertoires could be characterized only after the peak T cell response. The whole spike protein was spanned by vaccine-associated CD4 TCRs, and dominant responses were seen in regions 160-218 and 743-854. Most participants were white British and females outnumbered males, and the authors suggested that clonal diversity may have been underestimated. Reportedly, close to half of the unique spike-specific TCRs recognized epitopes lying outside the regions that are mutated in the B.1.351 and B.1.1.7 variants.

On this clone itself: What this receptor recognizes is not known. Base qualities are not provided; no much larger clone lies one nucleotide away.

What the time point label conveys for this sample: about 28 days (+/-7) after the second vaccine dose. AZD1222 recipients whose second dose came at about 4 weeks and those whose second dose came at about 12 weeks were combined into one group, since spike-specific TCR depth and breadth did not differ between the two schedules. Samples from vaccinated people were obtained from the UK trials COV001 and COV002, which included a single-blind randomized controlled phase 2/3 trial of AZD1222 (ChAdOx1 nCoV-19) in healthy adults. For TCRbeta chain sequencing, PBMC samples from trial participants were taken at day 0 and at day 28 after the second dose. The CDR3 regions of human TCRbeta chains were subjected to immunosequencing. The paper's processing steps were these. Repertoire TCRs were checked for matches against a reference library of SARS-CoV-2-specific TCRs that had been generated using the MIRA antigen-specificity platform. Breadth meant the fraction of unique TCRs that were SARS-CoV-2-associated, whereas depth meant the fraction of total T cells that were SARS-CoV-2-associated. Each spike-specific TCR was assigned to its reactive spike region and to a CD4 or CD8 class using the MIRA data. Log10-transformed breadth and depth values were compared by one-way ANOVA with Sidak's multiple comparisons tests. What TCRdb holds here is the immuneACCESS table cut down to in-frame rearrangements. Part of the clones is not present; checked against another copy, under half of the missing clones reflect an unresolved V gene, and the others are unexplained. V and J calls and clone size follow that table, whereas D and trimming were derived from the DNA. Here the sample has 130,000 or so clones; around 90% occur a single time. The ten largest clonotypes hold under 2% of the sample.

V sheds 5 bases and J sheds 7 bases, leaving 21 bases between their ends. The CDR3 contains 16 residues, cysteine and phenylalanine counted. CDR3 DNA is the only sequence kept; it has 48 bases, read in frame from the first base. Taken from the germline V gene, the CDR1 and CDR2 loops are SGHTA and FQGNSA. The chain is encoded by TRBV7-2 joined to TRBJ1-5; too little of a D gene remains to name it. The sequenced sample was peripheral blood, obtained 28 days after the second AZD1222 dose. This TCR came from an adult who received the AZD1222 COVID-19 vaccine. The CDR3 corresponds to CASSLLMGGVGQPQHF. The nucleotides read TGTGCCAGCAGCCTACTAATGGGTGGGGTGGGACAGCCCCAGCATTTT.